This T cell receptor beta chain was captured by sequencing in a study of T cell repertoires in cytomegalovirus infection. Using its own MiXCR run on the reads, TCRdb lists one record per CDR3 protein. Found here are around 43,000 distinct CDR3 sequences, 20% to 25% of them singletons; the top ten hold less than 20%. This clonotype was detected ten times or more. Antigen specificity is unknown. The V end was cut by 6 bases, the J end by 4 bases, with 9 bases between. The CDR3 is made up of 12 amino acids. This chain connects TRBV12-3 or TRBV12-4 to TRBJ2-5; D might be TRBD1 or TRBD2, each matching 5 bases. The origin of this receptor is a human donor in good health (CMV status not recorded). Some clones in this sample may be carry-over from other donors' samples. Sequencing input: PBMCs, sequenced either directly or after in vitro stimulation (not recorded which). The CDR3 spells CASRRGLETQYF. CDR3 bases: TGTGCCAGCAGGAGGGGCTTAGAGACCCAGTACTTC.